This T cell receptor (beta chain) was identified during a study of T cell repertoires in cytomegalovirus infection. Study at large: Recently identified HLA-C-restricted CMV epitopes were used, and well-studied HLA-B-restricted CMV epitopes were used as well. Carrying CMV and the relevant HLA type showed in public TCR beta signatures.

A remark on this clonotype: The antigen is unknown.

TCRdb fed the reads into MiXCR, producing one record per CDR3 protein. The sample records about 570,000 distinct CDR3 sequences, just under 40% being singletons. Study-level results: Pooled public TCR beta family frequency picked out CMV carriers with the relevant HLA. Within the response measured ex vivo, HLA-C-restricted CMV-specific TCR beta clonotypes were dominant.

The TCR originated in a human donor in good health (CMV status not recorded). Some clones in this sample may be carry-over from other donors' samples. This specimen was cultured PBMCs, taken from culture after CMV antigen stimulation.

The CDR3 reads CASSLWAGNNYGYTF. The DNA of the CDR3 is TGTGCCAGCAGCTTATGGGCAGGGAATAACTATGGCTACACCTTC. The chain links TRBV7-2 to TRBJ1-2, with TRBD1 as a possible D gene (5 bases). CDR3 length: 15 residues. Germline V lookup: CDR1 SGHTA, CDR2 FQGNSA. Trimming removed 2 bases from V and 1 base from J, with 11 bases in between. The whole variable domain, filled in from reference TRBV7-2 and TRBJ1-2, reads GAGVSQSPSNKVTEKGKDVELRCDPISGHTALYWYRQSLGQGLEFLIYFQGNSAPDKSGLPSDRFSAERTGGSVSTLTIQRTQQEDSAVYLCASSLWAGNNYGYTFGSGTRLTVV.